These 7 T cell receptor beta chains were all obtained from the same sample, sequenced in a study of T cell repertoires in cytomegalovirus infection. The antigens of these receptors remain unknown. Each CDR3 protein is one row after TCRdb ran MiXCR on the reads. The data show around 120,000 distinct CDR3 sequences, about 24% seen once. Sequencing used PBMCs, sequenced either directly or after in vitro stimulation (not recorded which). These receptors were collected from a human donor in good health (CMV status not recorded). Some clones in this sample may be carry-over from other donors' samples.

This sequence joins TRBV28 and TRBJ2-7, with 7 bases that match TRBD2. Germline assignment: CDR1 MDHEN and CDR2 SYDVKM. This CDR3 has 16 residues. J lost 6 bases, V lost 2 bases, and 13 bases had no gene match. The CDR3, as DNA: TGTGCCAGCAGTTTAAGGGGAGGGAATTGGAACGGCGAGCAGTACTTC. Translation gives CASSLRGGNWNGEQYF.

In this sample, this clonotype turned up many times. This chain uses TRBV7-2 with TRBJ2-5; maybe TRBD2 (6 bases). Trimming removed 4 bases at V and 5 bases at J, with 14 bases between. This CDR3 region has 14 residues. Germline CDR1 and CDR2: SGHTA and FQGNSA. CDR3 coding DNA: TGTGCCAGCAGCTACCACTCCGGGGGTGAGACCCAGTACTTC. Its protein product is CASSYHSGGETQYF.

With regard to this clonotype: A much larger clone is a single base away; this may be a read error. The chain is built from TRBV11-3 and TRBJ2-3; TRBD2 matches 7 bases. J gave up 2 bases and V 4 bases, and 9 bases lay outside the gene matches. Per the germline V gene, CDR1 is SGHNT and CDR2 is YENEEA. The CDR3 is 16 residues long. CDR3 nucleotides: TGTGCCAGCAGCTCAACGACTAGCAGTACCACAGATACGCAGTATTTT. This translates into CASSSTTSSTTDTQYF.

The chain uses TRBV12-3 or TRBV12-4 and TRBJ2-5, with D possibly being TRBD1 (5 bases). Trimming took off 6 bases at V and 2 bases at J, with 19 bases between the two ends. The CDR3 is 16 amino acids. CDR3 sequence: CASRDRPGSGQETQYF. The CDR3 bases are TGTGCCAGCAGAGACAGACCAGGCTCCGGACAAGAGACCCAGTACTTC.

This rearrangement joins TRBV7-3 to TRBJ1-1; a weak D match, TRBD1 (6 bases). The germline gives CDR1 SGHTA, CDR2 FQGTGA. CDR3 length: 14 amino acids. V was shortened by 2 bases and J by 1 base, with 8 bases between the two germline ends. The CDR3 region has the DNA TGTGCCAGCAGCTTACAGGGACAGAACACTGAAGCTTTCTTT. As protein: CASSLQGQNTEAFF.

J is TRBJ2-1 and V is TRBV27, with D hard to call. Trimming left V 7 bases short and J 0 bases short, with 13 bases between. The CDR3 is 15 residues long. The germline V gene has CDR1 MNHEY and CDR2 SMNVEV (reference sequence). The CDR3: CASMKQRASYNEQFF. Here the CDR3 DNA reads TGTGCCAGCATGAAGCAGCGAGCCTCCTACAATGAGCAGTTCTTC.

This clonotype was seen a few times. The chain is built from TRBV7-2 and TRBJ1-4; D may be TRBD1 (6 bases). The CDR3 length is 17 residues. Per germline, CDR1 SGHTA and CDR2 FQGNSA. Trimming removed 5 bases from V and 7 bases from J, with 23 bases in between. This CDR3 is CASSRNHALQGTEKLFF. CDR3 nucleotide sequence: TGTGCCAGCAGCCGAAATCATGCGTTGCAGGGGACTGAAAAACTGTTTTTT.